This record concerns one T cell receptor beta chain sequence. Its antigen is unidentified. The sample comes from a study of CXCR3-negative and CXCR3-positive naive CD8 T cells. There are 13 residues in the CDR3. Germline V gene lookup returns CDR1 MGHRA and CDR2 YSYEKL. Preparation of TRB cDNA libraries relied on 5' RACE carrying UMI labels. TCRdb processed the 5' RACE reads again and assigns one entry to each CDR3 protein, with no DNA. The data include fewer than 90,000 distinct CDR3 sequences; the top ten clones carry 0.6% to 0.7%. Findings and limits, study-wide: Whereas both naive subsets had comparably high diversity, memory CD8+ cells had much lower diversity. Hydrophobicity of TRB CDR3s was greater in CXCR3-positive naive cells than in CXCR3-negative naive cells. Surface CD5 was comparable between naive subsets; TCR strength was inferred from TRB CDR3 properties.

The receptor comes from a human donor in good health. Some clones in this sample may be carry-over from other donors' samples. J is TRBJ2-2 and V is TRBV4-1; no DNA is available, so the TRBD1 call from TCRdb remains unchecked. The sample was naive CXCR3+ CD8+ T cells from blood. Described subset: CD45RO-CCR7+CD27+CD95- naive CD8+ T cells expressing CXCR3 (TNR3+). CDR3 sequence: CASSLRGSGELFF.